A single sample gave rise to the 31 T cell receptor beta chains below, sequenced in a study of T cell responses to AZD1222 COVID-19 vaccine. Sequenced by immunoSEQ multiplex PCR; TCRdb stores in-frame clones only, minus some. The top ten hold about a tenth of the sample, which has about 140,000 clones, 85% to 95% seen once. Sequencing was performed on peripheral blood, taken 28 days after the second AZD1222 dose. Receptor source: an adult who received the AZD1222 COVID-19 vaccine.

The chain uses TRBV10-2 and TRBJ1-1; D may be TRBD1 (6 bases). CDR1 and CDR2 from the germline V gene are WSHSY and SAAADI. The CDR3 has 14 residues. Trimming removed 0 bases at V and 4 bases at J, with 9 bases between. As DNA, the CDR3 is TGCGCCAGCAGTGAGTCTGGGGGCTTCACTGAAGCTTTCTTT. Its translation is CASSESGGFTEAFF.

V and J are TRBV28 and TRBJ1-3; 9 nucleotides line up with TRBD1. CDR1 is MDHEN, CDR2 SYDVKM, per germline. CDR3 length: 15 amino acids. Trimming took 2 bases from V and 2 from J; bases not matched to a gene: 1. CDR3 residues: CASSLRDRAGNTIYF. CDR3 nucleotide sequence: TGTGCCAGCAGTTTAAGGGACAGGGCTGGAAACACCATATATTTT.

The CDR3 nucleotides are TGTGCCAGCAGTCGGACGAATCAGCCCCAGCATTTT. Translating gives CASSRTNQPQHF. The rearrangement uses TRBV12-3 or TRBV12-4 and TRBJ1-5; D remains ambiguous. Deletions cut 5 bases from V and 4 bases from J, with 6 bases between. The CDR3 length is 12 residues.

The chain joins TRBV6-5 to TRBJ2-2, with 8 bases that match TRBD1. V gave up 8 bases and J gave up 1 base; unmatched junction bases: 6. CDR1 is MNHEY, CDR2 SVGAGI, per germline. There are 15 residues in the CDR3. The CDR3 region has the DNA TGTGCCAGCGAGCAGACAGGGGTGAACACCGGGGAGCTGTTTTTT. Protein sequence: CASEQTGVNTGELFF.

This sequence joins TRBV19 and TRBJ1-5, with 8 nucleotides matching TRBD1. V lost 2 bases to trimming and J lost 4 bases; unmatched junction nucleotides: 1. Germline V CDR1 and CDR2: LNHDA, SQIVND (reference sequence). The CDR3 contains 14 residues. The CDR3 region is CASSIRTGNQPQHF. The CDR3, as DNA: TGTGCCAGTAGTATAAGGACAGGGAATCAGCCCCAGCATTTT.

The V gene is TRBV5-4, the J gene TRBJ1-2; 7 bases match TRBD1. V trimming: 0 bases; J trimming: 8 bases; junction bases outside the gene matches: 4. Germline V CDR1 and CDR2: SGHNT, YYREEE (reference sequence). CDR3 size: 13 residues. In DNA form, the CDR3 reads TGTGCCAGCAGCTTGGAGGCAGGGGGGGGCTACACCTTC. Translating it yields CASSLEAGGGYTF.

The V call is TRBV7-6, the J call TRBJ1-5, with a weak D call TRBD1 (5 bases). This CDR3 is 16 amino acids long. Germline CDR1 SGHVS, CDR2 FNYEAQ. Trimming removed 1 base from V and 4 bases from J, with 14 bases in between. The CDR3 sequence is CASSLDLGGRNQPQHF. In DNA, the CDR3 is TGTGCCAGCAGCTTAGATCTTGGGGGAAGGAATCAGCCCCAGCATTTT.

V gene TRBV6-5 combines with J gene TRBJ2-3; D is undetermined. Germline lookup yields CDR1 MNHEY and CDR2 SVGAGI. There are 13 residues in the CDR3. V was cut by 6 bases and J by 5 bases, with 12 bases left in between. The CDR3 loop is CASSTNGRDTQYF. The CDR3 nucleotides read TGTGCCAGCAGCACAAATGGTCGAGATACGCAGTATTTT.

The chain links TRBV11-2 to TRBJ2-7, with D perhaps TRBD1 (5 bases). The length of the CDR3 is 15 residues. The V gene lost 1 base and the J gene lost 0 bases, with 10 bases spanning the gap. CDR1 SGHAT and CDR2 FQNNGV come from the germline V gene. The CDR3 sequence is CASSLAGWSSYEQYV. The CDR3 region has the DNA TGTGCCAGCAGCTTAGCAGGGTGGAGCTCCTACGAGCAGTACGTC.

The chain has TRBV6-5 and TRBJ1-2; D ambiguous. V gave up 0 bases and J gave up 8 bases, with 16 bases separating them. Germline V gives CDR1 MNHEY, CDR2 SVGAGI. The CDR3 extends over 15 amino acids. As DNA, the CDR3 is TGTGCCAGCAGTTACTCTAGACGGGCCTCTGACGGCTACACCTTC. Residues: CASSYSRRASDGYTF.

The V and J genes are TRBV4-1 and TRBJ2-2; 13 bases map to TRBD2. The V gene's germline CDR1 is MGHRA and CDR2 YSYEKL. The V gene end was trimmed by 4 bases and the J gene end by 1 base; junction bases not matched to a gene: 3. CDR3 length: 17 amino acids. The CDR3 sequence: CASSPRLAGGNTGELFF. The CDR3 DNA is TGCGCCAGCAGCCCCCGACTAGCGGGGGGGAACACCGGGGAGCTGTTTTTT.

This clone was picked up a small number of times. This sample also contains other DNA sequences that code for the same CDR3. The chain has TRBV7-6 and TRBJ2-3, with D unclear. CDR1 SGHVS and CDR2 FNYEAQ come from the germline V gene. Trimming pared 5 bases from V and 3 bases from J, leaving 18 bases between. This CDR3 region has 16 residues. The CDR3 sequence: CASSPRVGVGTDTQYF. The CDR3 nucleotides read TGTGCCAGCAGCCCCCGAGTTGGGGTAGGTACAGATACGCAGTATTTT.

This chain's CDR3 is CASSRSGTGYGVAFF. The CDR3 coding sequence is TGTGCCAGCAGTCGTAGCGGGACAGGGTACGGGGTGGCTTTCTTT. The chain has TRBV6-5 and TRBJ1-1; 9 bases agree with TRBD1. The V gene's germline CDR1 is MNHEY and CDR2 SVGAGI. The junction had 15 bases not matched to a gene; V was cut back by 5 bases and J by 11 bases. This CDR3 has 15 residues.

The J gene is TRBJ1-3, the V gene TRBV6-2 or TRBV6-3; perhaps TRBD1 as D (6 bases). V was cut by 3 bases and J by 2 bases, with 11 bases left in between. Germline V lookup: CDR1 MNHEY, CDR2 SVGEGT. There are 15 residues in the CDR3. CDR3 region: CASSYRQGPGNTIYF. CDR3 DNA: TGTGCCAGCAGTTATCGGCAGGGGCCTGGAAACACCATATATTTT.

The chain joins TRBV28 to TRBJ1-2; TRBD1 matches 10 bases. Trimming at V came to 3 bases and at J to 8 bases, leaving 3 bases not matched to a gene. Germline assignment: CDR1 MDHEN and CDR2 SYDVKM. The CDR3 consists of 13 residues. CDR3 sequence (DNA): TGTGCCAGCAGTTTGGGACAGGGGAGGGGCTACACCTTC. Translation: CASSLGQGRGYTF.

The chain is built from TRBV4-1 and TRBJ2-3; 10 nucleotides align to TRBD1. V shed 4 bases, J shed 0 bases, and the junction held 7 bases outside the gene matches. The CDR3 has 17 amino acids. Germline V gives CDR1 MGHRA, CDR2 YSYEKL. This chain's CDR3 is CASSPHGTGDSTDTQYF. The CDR3 DNA follows: TGCGCCAGCAGCCCCCACGGGACAGGGGATAGCACAGATACGCAGTATTTT.

V gene TRBV5-6 combines with J gene TRBJ2-3, with a possible D match to TRBD2 (5 bases). This CDR3 has 15 amino acids. Germline V gives CDR1 SGHDT, CDR2 YYEEEE. The germline V and J ends were trimmed by 3 bases and 3 bases, with 14 bases remaining between them. The CDR3 reads CASSWAPTGTDTQYF. As DNA, the CDR3 is TGTGCCAGCAGCTGGGCCCCGACGGGAACAGATACGCAGTATTTT.

The chain couples TRBV7-9 to TRBJ2-1; 14 bases are shared with TRBD2. The germline CDR1 and CDR2 sequences are SEHNR and FQNEAQ (reference sequence). The CDR3 covers 18 residues. After removal of 5 bases from V and 7 bases from J, the junction contained 13 bases not matched to a gene. CDR3 DNA: TGTGCCAGCAGCGCTAGACTAGCGGGGGGGCCTAATCTGAATGAGCAGTTCTTC. Protein: CASSARLAGGPNLNEQFF. Full variable domain (outside the CDR3, taken from reference TRBV7-9 and TRBJ2-1): DTGVSQNPRHKITKRGQNVTFRCDPISEHNRLYWYRQTLGQGPEFLTYFQNEAQLEKSRLLSDRFSAERPKGSFSTLEIQRTEQGDSAMYLCASSARLAGGPNLNEQFFGPGTRLTVL.

J is TRBJ1-2 and V is TRBV27; D uncertain. Trimming left V 2 bases short and J 3 bases short, with 13 bases between. The CDR3 consists of 15 residues. The germline V gene encodes CDR1 MNHEY and CDR2 SMNVEV (reference sequence). CDR3 in amino acids: CASSLTEDGYYGYTF. Here the CDR3 DNA reads TGTGCCAGCAGTTTAACCGAGGACGGCTACTATGGCTACACCTTC.

The chain carries TRBV28 and TRBJ1-5; D unclear. This CDR3 is 14 amino acids long. Germline CDR1 and CDR2: MDHEN and SYDVKM. The ends were cut back, 2 bases at V and 3 bases at J, with 8 bases in the middle. CDR3 nucleotide sequence: TGTGCCAGCAGTTTAGGGCACCTCAATCAGCCCCAGCATTTT. As protein: CASSLGHLNQPQHF.

The chain joins TRBV7-2 to TRBJ2-5, with TRBD1 as a possible D gene (6 bases). V lost 3 bases and J lost 3, with 11 bases in between. The CDR3 runs to 14 residues. CDR1 and CDR2 from the germline V gene are SGHTA and FQGNSA. The CDR3 DNA reads as TGTGCCAGCAGCTTCCGATGGACAGAAGAGACCCAGTACTTC. Residues: CASSFRWTEETQYF.

This clone was seen once. CDR3 coding DNA: TGTGCCAGCAGTTACCCGCGGGGGGGGAACACTGAAGCTTTCTTT. The encoded protein is CASSYPRGGNTEAFF. This chain links TRBV6-5 with TRBJ1-1; D might be TRBD1 (5 bases). The V and J ends lost 2 bases and 1 base respectively, with 11 bases between them. CDR1 and CDR2 from the germline V gene are MNHEY and SVGAGI. The CDR3 is 15 residues long.

The J gene is TRBJ1-3, the V gene TRBV5-1; D call uncertain. Trimming cost V 2 bases and J 0 bases, with 6 bases left between them. CDR3 length: 14 amino acids. Germline V CDR1 and CDR2: SGHRS, YFSETQ. CDR3 DNA: TGCGCCAGCAGCTTCTCACTCTCTGGAAACACCATATATTTT. It is translated as CASSFSLSGNTIYF.

The V and J genes are TRBV7-6 and TRBJ2-1; D perhaps matches TRBD2 (6 bases). This CDR3 region has 13 residues. Trimming pared 3 bases from V and 7 bases from J, leaving 10 bases between. CDR1 is SGHVS and CDR2 is FNYEAQ in the germline V gene. The CDR3 here is CASSLREANEQFF. Written as DNA, the CDR3 is TGTGCCAGCAGCTTGAGGGAGGCGAATGAGCAGTTCTTC.

The chain links TRBV11-2 to TRBJ2-7; D gene ambiguous. This CDR3 has 12 residues. V lost 5 bases to trimming and J lost 6 bases, with 11 bases between them. Germline lookup yields CDR1 SGHAT and CDR2 FQNNGV. The CDR3 region has the DNA TGTGCCAGCAGCCCTACAGTTTTCGAGCAGTACTTC. This translates into CASSPTVFEQYF. The full variable domain, with the rest looked up from reference TRBV11-2 and TRBJ2-7, is EAGVAQSPRYKIIEKRQSVAFWCNPISGHATLYWYQQILGQGPKLLIQFQNNGVVDDSQLPKDRFSAERLKGVDSTLKIQPAKLEDSAVYLCASSPTVFEQYFGPGTRLTVT.

The V and J genes are TRBV9 and TRBJ1-1; 10 nucleotides line up with TRBD1. The CDR3 has 16 amino acids. Trimming cost V 3 bases and J 5 bases; bases outside gene matches: 10. Germline loops: CDR1 SGDLS, CDR2 YYNGEE. The CDR3 region is CASSASLGQGLTEAFF. The CDR3 DNA sequence: TGTGCCAGCAGCGCCTCTTTGGGACAGGGGTTGACTGAAGCTTTCTTT.

The V and J genes are TRBV30 and TRBJ1-5, with unresolved D. Trimming removed 1 base at V and 8 bases at J, with 12 bases between. Per germline, CDR1 GTSNPN and CDR2 SVGIG (reference sequence). This CDR3 spans 13 amino acids. The CDR3 nucleotides read TGTGCCTGGAGTGGCAGCGGTTTGGAGCCCCAGCATTTT. Amino acid sequence: CAWSGSGLEPQHF.

The chain employs TRBV5-4 and TRBJ2-2, with unresolved D. The CDR3 is 12 amino acids. In germline, CDR1 is SGHNT, CDR2 YYREEE (reference sequence). The V end was cut by 6 bases, the J end by 4 bases, with 7 bases between. The CDR3 sequence: CASTPPTGELFF. The CDR3 DNA reads TGTGCCAGCACCCCTCCCACCGGGGAGCTGTTTTTT.

This clone was detected once. This sequence joins TRBV27 and TRBJ1-1; 8 nucleotides line up with TRBD1. The CDR3 has 14 amino acids. The ends lost 6 bases at V and 4 bases at J; junction bases unmatched: 7. Germline CDR1 and CDR2: MNHEY and SMNVEV (reference sequence). CDR3 protein: CASSLTGGSTEAFF. The CDR3 bases are TGTGCCAGCAGCCTAACAGGGGGAAGCACTGAAGCTTTCTTT.

V is TRBV7-2 and J is TRBJ1-5; TRBD1 aligns across 8 bases. Germline V gene sequence: CDR1 SGHTA, CDR2 FQGNSA. The CDR3 totals 15 residues. J lost 5 bases, V lost 5 bases, and 8 bases had no gene match. The chain's CDR3 is CASSPGQGGDQPQHF. DNA for the CDR3: TGTGCCAGCAGCCCCGGACAGGGCGGCGATCAGCCCCAGCATTTT.

The rearrangement links TRBV6-5 to TRBJ1-1, with D maybe TRBD1 (5 bases). CDR1 and CDR2 from the germline V gene are MNHEY and SVGAGI. CDR3 size: 13 residues. Trimming shortened V by 7 bases and J by 4 bases, and 13 bases separated the two germline ends. CDR3 DNA sequence: TGTGCCAGCACTCGCGGGGGAGTCACTGAAGCTTTCTTT. This gives the protein CASTRGGVTEAFF.